The subject of this entry is one T cell receptor (beta chain). This clonotype came up a few times. The antigen this receptor binds is unknown. The input lacks base qualities; no much larger clone sits a single base away. From V the trimming removes 5 bases and from J it removes 4 bases, while the gene matches leave 4 bases of the junction unaccounted for. The CDR3 measures 14 amino acids from cysteine to phenylalanine. Only the CDR3 DNA stays, 42 bases, in frame from base 1. TCRdb shows the sequencer as Illumina HiSeq 2500. Quantitative 5'-RACE with molecular barcodes was the method used to prepare the TCR beta libraries. As for the original processing: Disease-linked TCR variants were identified with a new computational method built on a probabilistic model of VDJ rearrangement. TCRdb took the public reads, trimmed them with fastp at Q25, ran MiXCR for clone calling and kept in-frame beta chains. Records with the same CDR3 protein are collapsed into one entry carrying the most frequent genes and DNA. The V and J calls were determined by TCRdb, not by the authors. In this sample the table shows some 350,000 distinct CDR3 sequences, roughly 15% of which occur a single time. The ten largest clones capture about 1% of the sample.

These data come from a study of CD8 T cells in ankylosing spondylitis (dated by TCRdb to about 2017). Study-level background: To find TCR variants linked to disease, the study profiled T cell receptor beta repertoires in ankylosing spondylitis patients and healthy donors. In total, the full study cohort was made up of roughly 110 healthy donors and roughly 27 ankylosing spondylitis patients. Peripheral blood was sampled, and synovial fluid was additionally collected from ankylosing spondylitis patients.

What the work shows at the level of the full study, not this receptor alone: In peripheral blood, the disease-linked clones were found at relatively low frequencies and had a CD8+ phenotype. Some motif variants had previously been reported in the synovial fluid and blood of reactive arthritis patients, which suggests shared mechanisms of disease initiation. Significant enrichment of the disease-linked clones was reported in matched synovial fluid samples from ankylosing spondylitis patients. Blood from ankylosing spondylitis patients appeared to be characterized by a TCR beta motif made up of about 8 highly homologous amino acid variants.

This sequence uses TRBV12-3 or TRBV12-4 and TRBJ2-1, and 8 bases in between align with TRBD1. The clonotype originates from a male donor with ankylosing spondylitis or in good health (not recorded which). Sequenced sample: blood, either unsorted or a sorted T cell fraction (not recorded which). The nucleotides read TGTGCCAGCAGTCCGACAGGGGTATACAATGAGCAGTTCTTC. Protein translation: CASSPTGVYNEQFF.